The 19 T cell receptor beta chains in this list originate from one sample, sequenced in a study of blood T cells in healthy people across ages (dated by TCRdb to about 2015). Library prep was done by 5' RACE. The sequencer was an Illumina HiSeq 2500. A second PCR of about 6 to 11 cycles was run with a J-beta primer mix and a sample-barcoded 5' primer. TCRdb handled the public reads itself, with Q25 trimming in fastp and clone calling in MiXCR, and kept productive beta chains. Every entry covers one CDR3 protein and lists the most common genes and DNA from its rows. The sample data list around 1,700,000 distinct CDR3 sequences, and over 25% of these were observed just once. The ten most abundant clones make up over 7% of the sample. Sequences were obtained from blood. These receptors originate from a woman younger than 45 in good health.

The V call is TRBV12-3 or TRBV12-4, the J call TRBJ1-1, with a possible D match to TRBD1 (6 bases). The CDR3 runs to 15 residues. Trimming cost V 4 bases and J 4 bases, with 16 bases left between them. The CDR3 loop reads CASSSPHRETTEAFF. For the CDR3, the DNA is TGTGCCAGCAGTTCCCCACACAGGGAGACCACTGAAGCTTTCTTT.

The table lists this clonotype with a few counts. The chain joins TRBV29-1 to TRBJ2-3; D is perhaps TRBD1 or TRBD2 (5 bases each). The ends were cut back, 2 bases at V and 6 bases at J, with 18 bases in the middle. This CDR3 is 15 amino acids long. From germline, CDR1 is SQVTM and CDR2 ANQGSEA. CDR3 amino acids: CSVETPRDLSDTQYF. The CDR3 DNA follows: TGCAGCGTTGAAACCCCCCGGGACCTTTCCGATACGCAGTATTTT.

There are a few counts of this clonotype. V and J are TRBV19 and TRBJ2-5; either TRBD1 or TRBD2 may supply D (5 bases each). Per the germline V gene, CDR1 is LNHDA and CDR2 is SQIVND (reference sequence). The CDR3 runs 14 residues. V was cut by 6 bases and J by 1 base, with 12 bases left in between. CDR3 in amino acids: CASSTWDLQETQYF. CDR3 DNA: TGTGCCAGTAGCACCTGGGACCTCCAAGAGACCCAGTACTTC.

The sample holds many counts of this clonotype. The chain joins TRBV7-2 to TRBJ1-2, with D unresolved. Germline CDR1 reads SGHTA; CDR2 reads FQGNSA. V dropped 3 bases and J dropped 2 bases, with 13 bases sitting between them. This CDR3 is built from 15 residues. CDR3 DNA: TGTGCCAGCAGCTTGCCCCGGGAAGTGAACTATGGCTACACCTTC. Translation: CASSLPREVNYGYTF. Full variable domain (rest looked up from reference TRBV7-2 and TRBJ1-2): GAGVSQSPSNKVTEKGKDVELRCDPISGHTALYWYRQSLGQGLEFLIYFQGNSAPDKSGLPSDRFSAERTGGSVSTLTIQRTQQEDSAVYLCASSLPREVNYGYTFGSGTRLTVV.

This clonotype was counted between two and nine times. The rearrangement links TRBV6-5 to TRBJ2-1; perhaps D is TRBD1 or TRBD2 (5 bases each). Gene TRBJ2-7 matches the end of the DNA better, so the J call may be wrong. Germline CDR1 and CDR2: MNHEY and SVGAGI. The CDR3 runs 16 residues. In nucleotides, the CDR3 is TGTGCCAGCGGGACGATTGGGTTAAGCCCCTACAATGAGCAGTACTTC. This encodes CASGTIGLSPYNEQYF.

V gene TRBV7-2 combines with J gene TRBJ1-5; 8 bases agree with TRBD1. V gave up 5 bases and J gave up 10 bases; unmatched junction bases: 10. Germline V gene sequence: CDR1 SGHTA, CDR2 FQGNSA. The CDR3 covers 14 residues. CDR3 DNA: TGTGCCAGCAGCGACAGGGGAGAAGGAATCCCCCAGCATTTT. This translates into CASSDRGEGIPQHF.

As to this clonotype: Just one base apart from a much larger clone, this may be a read error. The rearrangement joins TRBV29-1 to TRBJ2-1; D is uncertain. From germline, CDR1 is SQVTM and CDR2 ANQGSEA. The CDR3 runs to 16 residues. CDR3 protein: CGVANSRWRSYNEQFF. Here the CDR3 DNA reads TGCGGCGTTGCAAATTCGAGGTGGCGCTCCTACAATGAGCAGTTCTTC.

The chain links TRBV9 to TRBJ2-7; perhaps D is TRBD1 or TRBD2 (5 bases each). Germline lookup yields CDR1 SGDLS and CDR2 YYNGEE. This CDR3 has 15 amino acids. V was clipped by 4 bases and J by 0 bases, with 14 bases between them. CDR3 sequence: CASSPYGTASYEQYF. CDR3 in DNA: TGTGCCAGCAGCCCCTATGGGACGGCCTCCTACGAGCAGTACTTC. The whole variable domain, filled in from reference TRBV9 and TRBJ2-7, reads DSGVTQTPKHLITATGQRVTLRCSPRSGDLSVYWYQQSLDQGLQFLIQYYNGEERAKGNILERFSAQQFPDLHSELNLSSLELGDSALYFCASSPYGTASYEQYFGPGTRLTVT.

The V call is TRBV30, the J call TRBJ2-7; D possibly corresponds to TRBD2 (6 bases). Trimming pared 0 bases from V and 6 bases from J, leaving 15 bases between. This CDR3 is built from 14 residues. From germline, CDR1 is GTSNPN and CDR2 SVGIG (reference sequence). The CDR3 DNA sequence: TGTGCCTGGAGTGTATCCCTGCGGGACCCCGAGCAGTACTTC. It codes for CAWSVSLRDPEQYF.

The chain couples TRBV30 to TRBJ2-7; unclear D gene. Germline CDR1 GTSNPN, CDR2 SVGIG (reference sequence). The CDR3 is made up of 11 amino acids. CDR3 region: CGAGAFHEQYF. As DNA, the CDR3 is TGTGGGGCAGGAGCTTTTCACGAGCAGTACTTC.

This clonotype was observed at least ten times. This sequence joins TRBV12-3 or TRBV12-4 and TRBJ2-7, with D tentatively TRBD2 (6 bases). V was cut by 6 bases and J by 6 bases, with 15 bases left in between. This CDR3 has 13 residues. The DNA for the CDR3 is TGTGCCAGCAGAGGTAAAGCGGGTACCGAGCAGTACTTC. This gives the protein CASRGKAGTEQYF.

This clonotype was counted a few times. The chain has TRBV7-3 and TRBJ1-1, with a possible D match to TRBD1 (6 bases). Trimming removed 5 bases at V and 7 bases at J, with 17 bases between. Germline values: CDR1 SGHTA, CDR2 FQGTGA. CDR3 length: 14 amino acids. For the CDR3, the DNA is TGTGCCAGCAGCCGCAGAGGGGGGGTAAATGAAGCTTTCTTT. Protein sequence: CASSRRGGVNEAFF.

This clonotype was seen only a few times. This sequence joins TRBV3-1 and TRBJ1-5; D is undetermined. This CDR3 has 14 residues. V was pared by 0 bases and J by 6 bases, with 9 bases between. Germline V gene data show CDR1 as LGHDT and CDR2 as YNNKEL (reference sequence). The CDR3 loop reads CASSQESVGQPQHF. The CDR3 nucleotides are TGTGCCAGCAGCCAAGAGTCAGTCGGTCAGCCCCAGCATTTT.

V gene TRBV6-1 combines with J gene TRBJ1-2; 7 bases map to TRBD1. With V trimmed by 0 bases and J by 2 bases, 9 bases remained unmatched. CDR3 length: 17 amino acids. The germline V gene has CDR1 MNHNS and CDR2 SASEGT. In DNA, the CDR3 is TGTGCCAGCAGTGAAGCGATCGGAAGGGGGCGCAACTATGGCTACACCTTC. Translating gives CASSEAIGRGRNYGYTF.

The CDR3 loop reads CSARAGSGGNTEAFF. CDR3 DNA sequence: TGCAGCGCTCGCGCCGGGAGTGGAGGTAACACTGAAGCTTTCTTT. V is TRBV29-1 and J is TRBJ1-1; D is uncertain. CDR1 is SQVTM, CDR2 ANQGSEA, per germline. The CDR3 extends over 15 amino acids. Deletions cut 7 bases from V and 2 bases from J, with 20 bases between.

The chain combines TRBV28 with TRBJ2-3; D may correspond to TRBD1 or TRBD2 (5 bases each). Trimming pared 7 bases from V and 1 base from J, leaving 18 bases between. CDR3 length: 16 residues. Germline V gene data show CDR1 as MDHEN and CDR2 as SYDVKM. In DNA form, the CDR3 reads TGTGCCAGCACCATGAGGGGTCGCACGGGCACAGATACGCAGTATTTT. As protein: CASTMRGRTGTDTQYF.

The chain recombines TRBV6-6 with TRBJ2-7; a weak D match, TRBD2 (6 bases). Germline CDR1 and CDR2: MNHNY and SVGAGI (reference sequence). Trimming removed 6 bases at V and 0 bases at J, with 15 bases between. The CDR3 loop spans 15 amino acids. CDR3 coding DNA: TGTGCCAGCAGACAAGGGACTCAGAGCTCCTACGAGCAGTACTTC. As protein: CASRQGTQSSYEQYF.

The V and J genes are TRBV6-5 and TRBJ2-3; TRBD2 matches at 10 bases. CDR3 length equals 16 residues. The ends lost 1 base at V and 0 bases at J; junction bases unmatched: 1. The germline V gene encodes CDR1 MNHEY and CDR2 SVGAGI. The CDR3 coding sequence is TGTGCCAGCAGTTACTGGGGACTAGCGAGCACAGATACGCAGTATTTT. It is translated as CASSYWGLASTDTQYF.

The gene calls are TRBV29-1 and TRBJ1-2; tentatively, D is TRBD1 (5 bases). The CDR3 runs to 15 residues. Trimming left V 4 bases short and J 7 bases short, with 22 bases between. Germline CDR1 is SQVTM and CDR2 is ANQGSEA. For the CDR3, the DNA is TGCAGCGTTGTCTCCCATCTGTCAGGGATTGGTGGCTACACCTTC. As protein: CSVVSHLSGIGGYTF.